These 7 T cell receptor beta chains were sequenced from one sample in a study of Graves' ophthalmopathy and Graves' hyperthyroidism. Investigators amplified TCR beta CDR3 regions from RNA transcripts. An opening RT-PCR round employed HTBI primers and preceded a second-round multiplex PCR. TCRdb fed the multiplex PCR reads into MiXCR, producing one record per CDR3 protein. This sample yields about 400,000 distinct CDR3 sequences, of which roughly 14% are seen a single time; about 7% belongs to the top ten. Sample: peripheral blood. The source of these receptors is a woman younger than 30 with stable Graves' hyperthyroidism.

This clonotype has at least ten counts. The rearrangement joins TRBV5-1 to TRBJ1-1; D gene uncertain. Germline loops: CDR1 SGHRS, CDR2 YFSETQ. The CDR3 spans 12 residues. The V and J ends lost 4 bases and 1 base respectively, with 5 bases between them. The CDR3 region is CASSIQNTEAFF. CDR3 nucleotides: TGCGCCAGCAGCATTCAGAACACTGAAGCTTTCTTT.

This chain joins TRBV12-3 or TRBV12-4 and TRBJ2-5; D perhaps matches TRBD2 (6 bases). Between the trimmed V and J ends, which lost 7 bases and 7 bases, there was a span of 22 bases. This CDR3 has 15 amino acids. The CDR3 loop reads CASIARDSIRRTQYF. In nucleotides, the CDR3 is TGTGCCAGCATCGCAAGGGACTCGATCCGCAGGACCCAGTACTTC.

This clonotype appeared many times. The chain's CDR3 is CASSPLAGVYEQYF. CDR3 nucleotides: TGTGCCAGCAGCCCCCTAGCGGGGGTTTACGAGCAGTACTTC. The chain uses TRBV27 and TRBJ2-7; TRBD2 matches at 10 bases. Germline lookup yields CDR1 MNHEY and CDR2 SMNVEV (reference sequence). The CDR3 has 14 amino acids. V shed 6 bases, J shed 4 bases, and the junction held 6 bases outside the gene matches.

This clonotype was found many times. The chain is built from TRBV20-1 and TRBJ1-1; D not certain. This CDR3 spans 13 amino acids. Trimming left V 7 bases short and J 3 bases short, with 15 bases between. CDR1 and CDR2 (germline): DFQATT, SNEGSKA (reference sequence). CDR3 bases: TGCAGTGTGCGGTCCCCTGGTGACACTGAAGCTTTCTTT. Encoded protein: CSVRSPGDTEAFF.

As concerns this clonotype: In this CDR3 the conserved last residue, phenylalanine or tryptophan, is missing, so a read error is likely. This chain links TRBV19 with TRBJ1-2; D not resolved. CDR3 size: 13 residues. V lost 7 bases to trimming and J lost 3 bases, with 12 bases between them. The germline V gene encodes CDR1 LNHDA and CDR2 SQIVND (reference sequence). The CDR3 coding sequence is TGTGCCAGTACGCCACAATCCGACTATGGCTACACCTAC. Amino acids: CASTPQSDYGYTY.

This clonotype was observed many times. DNA of the CDR3: TGCAGCGTTGGAAACAGACAAGAGACCCAGTACTTC. Translating it yields CSVGNRQETQYF. The chain joins TRBV29-1 to TRBJ2-5; D is undetermined. This CDR3 spans 12 amino acids. Germline lookup yields CDR1 SQVTM and CDR2 ANQGSEA. V dropped 4 bases and J dropped 2 bases, with 8 bases sitting between them.

This clonotype was recorded a few times. V usage is TRBV10-3 and J usage is TRBJ2-5; 15 nucleotides align to TRBD2. The junction had 12 bases not matched to a gene; V was cut back by 6 bases and J by 7 bases. The germline V gene has CDR1 ENHRY and CDR2 SYGVKD. This CDR3 comprises 17 residues. The CDR3 DNA sequence: TGTGCCATCAGCCGGGGACTAGCGGGGGGCCTGAGAAGGACCCAGTACTTC. It specifies CAISRGLAGGLRRTQYF.